This entry lists 11 T cell receptor beta chains sequenced from one sample in a study of T cell changes during pregnancy in multiple sclerosis. Assay: immunoSEQ multiplex PCR; the TCRdb copy retains only in-frame clones and omits some. The sample includes fewer than 40,000 clones, around 90% seen only once; the top ten take roughly 0.45%. The specimen comprised CD4+ T cells from peripheral blood mononuclear cells, sampled in the second trimester of pregnancy. The source is a female donor in good health, enrolled as a control in a pregnancy study.

This sequence joins TRBV7-2 and TRBJ1-6, with a tentative D call TRBD1 (6 bases). Germline V gene sequence: CDR1 SGHTA, CDR2 FQGNSA. Trimming shortened V by 1 base and J by 7 bases, and 11 bases separated the two germline ends. The CDR3 is made up of 15 amino acids. CDR3 DNA: TGTGCCAGCAGCTTAGGGGGGCAGGCAAATTCACCCCTCCACTTT. This translates into CASSLGGQANSPLHF.

The chain carries TRBV7-2 and TRBJ1-4; 10 bases line up with TRBD1. The junction had 1 base not matched to a gene; V was cut back by 4 bases and J by 5 bases. Germline loops: CDR1 SGHTA, CDR2 FQGNSA. This CDR3 has 14 residues. This CDR3 is CASSWTGGNEKLFF. The CDR3 DNA sequence: TGTGCCAGCAGCTGGACAGGGGGAAATGAAAAACTGTTTTTT.

This clone occurred a few times. This chain joins TRBV30 and TRBJ1-1, with D unresolved. V was clipped by 4 bases and J by 1 base, with 10 bases between them. The germline CDR1 and CDR2 sequences are GTSNPN and SVGIG (reference sequence). The CDR3 has 13 amino acids. Here the CDR3 reads CAWIVHPNTEAFF. CDR3 nucleotides: TGTGCCTGGATCGTACACCCGAACACTGAAGCTTTCTTT.

The V call is TRBV29-1, the J call TRBJ1-1; weak D call: TRBD1 (6 bases). Trimming stripped 7 bases from V and 5 bases from J, with 17 bases between. This CDR3 contains 13 residues. In germline, CDR1 is SQVTM, CDR2 ANQGSEA. CDR3 residues: CSALRGAGTEAFF. The CDR3 bases are TGCAGCGCCTTACGGGGGGCGGGGACTGAAGCTTTCTTT. Full variable domain (outside the CDR3, taken from reference TRBV29-1 and TRBJ1-1): SAVISQKPSRDICQRGTSLTIQCQVDSQVTMMFWYRQQPGQSLTLIATANQGSEATYESGFVIDKFPISRPNLTFSTLTVSNMSPEDSSIYLCSALRGAGTEAFFGQGTRLTVV.

J is TRBJ1-1 and V is TRBV11-2, with D maybe TRBD1 (6 bases). CDR1 is SGHAT and CDR2 is FQNNGV in the germline V gene. The CDR3 is 15 amino acids. The V and J ends lost 3 bases and 6 bases respectively, with 17 bases between them. CDR3 nucleotide sequence: TGTGCCAGCAGCTTCCTCGGACAGTCCACCTCTGAAGCTTTCTTT. Residues: CASSFLGQSTSEAFF.

The chain joins TRBV6-5 to TRBJ1-3; TRBD1 is a possible D gene (5 bases). CDR1 is MNHEY and CDR2 is SVGAGI in the germline V gene. The CDR3 is 15 amino acids. The V and J ends lost 3 bases and 0 bases respectively, with 9 bases between them. CDR3 residues: CASSYWGISGNTIYF. CDR3 DNA: TGTGCCAGCAGTTATTGGGGCATCTCTGGAAACACCATATATTTT.

This chain connects TRBV6-5 to TRBJ1-1; 9 bases match TRBD1. Germline V gene lookup returns CDR1 MNHEY and CDR2 SVGAGI. The CDR3 is 15 residues long. The V and J ends lost 7 bases and 4 bases, in that order; junction bases with no gene match: 10. The DNA for the CDR3 is TGTGCCAGCACACCGGGACAGGGAATCCCCACTGAAGCTTTCTTT. It encodes CASTPGQGIPTEAFF.

The genes are TRBV5-1 and TRBJ2-6, with a possible D match to TRBD1 (5 bases). The CDR3 runs to 16 residues. CDR1 and CDR2 from the germline V gene are SGHRS and YFSETQ. Between the trimmed V and J ends, which lost 0 bases and 0 bases, there was a span of 7 bases. This CDR3 is CASSLGQLSGANVLTF. The CDR3 nucleotides are TGCGCCAGCAGCTTGGGACAGCTCTCTGGGGCCAACGTCCTGACTTTC.

This sequence joins TRBV5-6 and TRBJ2-5; 11 nucleotides align to TRBD2. V shed 0 bases and J 2 bases; nucleotides not matched to a gene: 3. The CDR3 is 16 amino acids. CDR1 is SGHDT and CDR2 is YYEEEE in the germline V gene. This CDR3 reads CASSLVLAGVQETQYF. CDR3 DNA sequence: TGTGCCAGCAGCTTGGTACTAGCGGGGGTTCAAGAGACCCAGTACTTC.

The rearrangement uses TRBV27 and TRBJ2-2, with 9 nucleotides matching TRBD2. Germline assignment: CDR1 MNHEY and CDR2 SMNVEV (reference sequence). The CDR3 loop spans 16 amino acids. V lost 6 bases to trimming and J lost 2 bases; unmatched junction nucleotides: 7. The CDR3 spells CASRRAGGTNTGELFF. The CDR3 nucleotides read TGTGCCAGCAGGCGGGCGGGAGGGACTAACACCGGGGAGCTGTTTTTT.

The chain links TRBV29-1 to TRBJ1-4, with D possibly TRBD1 on 6 matching bases. Trimming left V 7 bases short and J 2 bases short, with 14 bases between. The CDR3 loop spans 14 amino acids. Germline CDR1 is SQVTM and CDR2 is ANQGSEA. The CDR3 DNA sequence: TGCAGCGCCGCGAGGGGGGGGACTAATGAAAAACTGTTTTTT. Its translation is CSAARGGTNEKLFF.